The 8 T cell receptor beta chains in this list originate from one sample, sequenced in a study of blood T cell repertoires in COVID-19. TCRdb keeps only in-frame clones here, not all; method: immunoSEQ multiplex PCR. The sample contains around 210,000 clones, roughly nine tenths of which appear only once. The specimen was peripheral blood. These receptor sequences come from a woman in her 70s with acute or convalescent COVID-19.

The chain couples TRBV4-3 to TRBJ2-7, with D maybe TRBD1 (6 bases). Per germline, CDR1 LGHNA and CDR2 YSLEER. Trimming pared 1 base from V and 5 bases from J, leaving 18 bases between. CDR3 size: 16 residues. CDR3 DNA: TGCGCCAGCAGCCAAGGATTGCAGGGGTCGGGCCACGAGCAGTACTTC. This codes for CASSQGLQGSGHEQYF.

The CDR3 loop is CASSLDQGGNTIYF. Here the CDR3 DNA reads TGCGCCAGCAGCTTGGATCAGGGAGGAAACACCATATATTTT. This chain joins TRBV5-1 and TRBJ1-3, with D possibly TRBD1 on 5 matching bases. The germline V and J ends were trimmed by 0 bases and 4 bases, with 8 bases remaining between them. This CDR3 has 14 residues. Germline CDR1 is SGHRS and CDR2 is YFSETQ.

DNA for the CDR3: TGTGCCAGCAGCTTCCGGGAGAACACTGAAGCTTTCTTT. Protein product: CASSFRENTEAFF. The rearrangement joins TRBV5-5 to TRBJ1-1, with D hard to call. Germline CDR1 SGHKS, CDR2 YYEKEE (reference sequence). The CDR3 totals 13 residues. V lost 2 bases, J lost 1 base, and 6 bases lay in between.

In DNA, the CDR3 is TGTGCCACCAGCAAGTTTTCGGCGGGGGAAGATACGCAGTATTTT. Its translation is CATSKFSAGEDTQYF. The chain employs TRBV10-3 and TRBJ2-3, with 7 bases matching TRBD2. CDR1 and CDR2 (germline): ENHRY, SYGVKD. The V segment lost 10 bases and the J segment 5 bases; nucleotides outside the gene matches: 15. CDR3 length: 15 residues.

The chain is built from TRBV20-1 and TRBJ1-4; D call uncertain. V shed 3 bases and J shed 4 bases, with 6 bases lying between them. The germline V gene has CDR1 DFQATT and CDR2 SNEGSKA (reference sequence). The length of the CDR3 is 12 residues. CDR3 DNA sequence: TGCAGTGCTAGTTCCGTTAATGAAAAACTGTTTTTT. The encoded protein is CSASSVNEKLFF.

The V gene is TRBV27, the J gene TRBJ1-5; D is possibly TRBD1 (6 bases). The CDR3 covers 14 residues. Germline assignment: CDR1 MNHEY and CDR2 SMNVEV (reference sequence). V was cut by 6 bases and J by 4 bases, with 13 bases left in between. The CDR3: CASSRGQPNQPQHF. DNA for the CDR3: TGTGCCAGCAGCCGAGGACAGCCTAATCAGCCCCAGCATTTT.

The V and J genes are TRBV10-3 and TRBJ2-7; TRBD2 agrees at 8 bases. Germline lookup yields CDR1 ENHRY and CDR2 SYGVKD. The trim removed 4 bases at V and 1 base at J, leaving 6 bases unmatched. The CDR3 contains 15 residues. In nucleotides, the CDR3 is TGTGCCATCAGTGTTCCAGCGGGGGTATCCTACGAGCAGTACTTC. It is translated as CAISVPAGVSYEQYF.

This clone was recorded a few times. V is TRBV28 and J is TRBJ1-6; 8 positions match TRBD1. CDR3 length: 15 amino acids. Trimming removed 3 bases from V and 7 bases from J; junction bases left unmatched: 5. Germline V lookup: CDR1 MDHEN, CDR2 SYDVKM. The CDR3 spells CASSLFRTGNSPLHF. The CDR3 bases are TGTGCCAGCAGTTTGTTCAGGACAGGGAATTCACCCCTCCACTTT.